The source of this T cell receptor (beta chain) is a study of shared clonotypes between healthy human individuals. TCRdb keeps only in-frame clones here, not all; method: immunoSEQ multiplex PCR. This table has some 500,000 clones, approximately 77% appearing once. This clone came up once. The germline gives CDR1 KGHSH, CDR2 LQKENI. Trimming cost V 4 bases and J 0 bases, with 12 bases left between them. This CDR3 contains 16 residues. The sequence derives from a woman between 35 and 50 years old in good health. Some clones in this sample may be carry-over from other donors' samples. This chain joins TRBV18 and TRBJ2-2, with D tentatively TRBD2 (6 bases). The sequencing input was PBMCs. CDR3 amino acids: CASSQIGTSNTGELFF. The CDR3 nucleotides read TGTGCCAGCTCACAAATCGGGACTTCGAACACCGGGGAGCTGTTTTTT.